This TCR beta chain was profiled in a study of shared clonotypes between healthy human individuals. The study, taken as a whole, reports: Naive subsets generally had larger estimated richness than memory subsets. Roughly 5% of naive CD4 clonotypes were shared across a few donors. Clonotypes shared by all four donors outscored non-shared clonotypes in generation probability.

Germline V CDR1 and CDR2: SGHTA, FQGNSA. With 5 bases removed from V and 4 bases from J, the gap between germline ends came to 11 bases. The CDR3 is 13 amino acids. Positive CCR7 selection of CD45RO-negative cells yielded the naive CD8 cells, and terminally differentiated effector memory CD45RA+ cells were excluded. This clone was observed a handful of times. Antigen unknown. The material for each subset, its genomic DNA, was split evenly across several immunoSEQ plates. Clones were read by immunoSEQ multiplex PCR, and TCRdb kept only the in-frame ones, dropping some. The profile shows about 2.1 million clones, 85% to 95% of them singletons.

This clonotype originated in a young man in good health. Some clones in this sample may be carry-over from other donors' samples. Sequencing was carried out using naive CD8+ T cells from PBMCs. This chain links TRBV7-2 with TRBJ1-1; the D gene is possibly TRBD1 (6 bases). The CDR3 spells CASSRGQLTEAFF. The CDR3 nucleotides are TGTGCCAGCAGCCGTGGACAGCTCACTGAAGCTTTCTTT.